This record concerns one T cell receptor beta chain sequence. Antigen unknown. The data belong to a study of STAT3 mutations in large granular lymphocyte leukemia. Sequencing used immunoSEQ multiplex PCR; TCRdb keeps in-frame clones, though not all of them. The sample comprises about 16,000 clones, approximately 84% of which are singletons, and 8.5% to 10% rests with the top ten. Overall study findings and caveats: In T-cell large granular lymphocyte leukemia, about half of patients showed multiple immunodominant subclonotypes. Sampling intervals varied between patients and samples.

This CDR3 comprises 14 residues. Germline V gene lookup returns CDR1 MNHEY and CDR2 SVGAGI. Trimming removed 0 bases from V and 4 bases from J, with 9 bases in between. The chain has TRBV6-5 and TRBJ1-2; D remains ambiguous. Sequenced material: peripheral blood mononuclear cells. This sequence was found in a man aged 50-59 years with T-cell large granular lymphocyte leukemia. Some clones in this sample may be carry-over from other donors' samples. The CDR3 DNA follows: TGTGCCAGCAGTTACTCCAGGAACCCCTATGGCTACACCTTC. It encodes CASSYSRNPYGYTF.